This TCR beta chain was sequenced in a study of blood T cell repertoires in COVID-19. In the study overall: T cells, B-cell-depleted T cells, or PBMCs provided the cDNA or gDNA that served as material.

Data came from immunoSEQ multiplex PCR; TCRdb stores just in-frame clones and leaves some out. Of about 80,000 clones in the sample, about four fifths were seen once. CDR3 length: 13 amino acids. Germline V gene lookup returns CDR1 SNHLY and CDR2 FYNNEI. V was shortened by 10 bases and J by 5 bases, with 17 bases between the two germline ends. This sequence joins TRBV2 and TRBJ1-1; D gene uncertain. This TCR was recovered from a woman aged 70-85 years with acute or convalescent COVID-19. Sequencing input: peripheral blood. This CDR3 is CATKLGGLTEAFF. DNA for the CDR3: TGTGCCACCAAACTGGGAGGGCTGACTGAAGCTTTCTTT.